Sequencing of this T cell receptor (beta chain) was carried out in a study of radiation and T cells in renal cell carcinoma. Study in general: Nephrectomy followed 15 Gy stereotactic body radiation by 4 weeks.

CDR1 and CDR2 from the germline V gene are SGHVS and FNYEAQ. Trimming removed 2 bases from V and 4 bases from J; junction bases left unmatched: 5. This CDR3 spans 15 amino acids. About this clone itself: The antigen is unknown.

Points from the study as a whole: Baseline intratumoral clonotype presence is unknown without pretreatment biopsies. From baseline, blood top tumor clonotypes peaked at 2 weeks post-radiation.

Time point described: baseline pretreatment blood. As for treatment: 15 Gy SBRT to primary tumor, nephrectomy 4 weeks later. Generated by immunoSEQ multiplex PCR, the TCRdb table keeps only in-frame clones and is missing some. The repertoire includes 120,000 to 150,000 clones, roughly 80% of them detected once, and approximately 22% sits in the top ten. The source of this sequence is a woman aged 45-65 years with renal cell carcinoma. The sequences come from blood, collected from a patient whose treatment included radiotherapy and nephrectomy. The chain recombines TRBV7-6 with TRBJ1-5, with 7 bases lining up with TRBD1. The CDR3 protein is CASSLRGTDNQPQHF. CDR3 nucleotides: TGTGCCAGCAGCTTAAGGGGGACAGATAATCAGCCCCAGCATTTT.